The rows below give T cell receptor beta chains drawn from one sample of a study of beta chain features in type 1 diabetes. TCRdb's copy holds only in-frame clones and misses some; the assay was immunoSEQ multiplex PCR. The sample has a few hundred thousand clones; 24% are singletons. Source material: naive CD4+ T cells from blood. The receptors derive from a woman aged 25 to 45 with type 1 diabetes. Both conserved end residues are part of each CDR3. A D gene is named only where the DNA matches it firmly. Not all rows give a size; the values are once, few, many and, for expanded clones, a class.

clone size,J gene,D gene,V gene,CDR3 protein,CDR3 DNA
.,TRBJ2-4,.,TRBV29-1,CSVEDRVNIQYF,TGCAGCGTTGAAGACAGGGTTAACATTCAGTACTTC
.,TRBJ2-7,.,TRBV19,CASSIFAEVPYEQYF,TGTGCCAGTAGTATATTTGCGGAGGTCCCCTACGAGCAGTACTTC
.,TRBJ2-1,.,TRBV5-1,CASSLETGIYNEQFF,TGCGCCAGCAGCTTGGAGACTGGAATCTACAATGAGCAGTTCTTC
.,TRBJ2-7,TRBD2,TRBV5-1,CASSLGLAGTYEQYF,TGCGCCAGCAGCTTGGGACTAGCGGGAACCTACGAGCAGTACTTC
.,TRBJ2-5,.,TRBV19,CASSTTGTYHETQYF,TGTGCCAGTAGCACCACCGGGACTTATCACGAGACCCAGTACTTC
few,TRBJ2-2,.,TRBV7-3,CASIVRGLSTGELFF,TGTGCCAGCATCGTCAGAGGGCTGAGCACCGGGGAGCTGTTTTTT
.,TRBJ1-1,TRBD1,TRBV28,CASSGKRDRAFF,TGTGCCAGCAGTGGCAAGAGGGACAGAGCTTTCTTT
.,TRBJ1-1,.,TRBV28,CASSSNGPAYTEAFF,TGTGCCAGCAGTTCGAATGGGCCGGCGTACACTGAAGCTTTCTTT
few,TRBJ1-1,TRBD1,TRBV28,CASRGGSGTEAFF,TGTGCCAGCAGAGGGGGCAGTGGAACTGAAGCTTTCTTT
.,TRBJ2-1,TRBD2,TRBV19,CASNLAGPSHNEQFF,TGTGCCAGTAATCTAGCGGGACCGTCCCACAATGAGCAGTTCTTC
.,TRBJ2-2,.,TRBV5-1,CASSLAGVGTGELFF,TGCGCCAGCAGCTTGGCGGGAGTTGGCACCGGGGAGCTGTTTTTT
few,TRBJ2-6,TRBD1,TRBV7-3,CASSLQGVLGANVLTF,TGTGCCAGCAGCCTACAGGGGGTTCTTGGGGCCAACGTCCTGACTTTC
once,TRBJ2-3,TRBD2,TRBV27,CASKGLAADTQYF,TGTGCCAGCAAGGGGCTAGCGGCAGATACGCAGTATTTT